The 20 T cell receptor beta chains reported below all come from one sample, sequenced in a study of identical twins. TCRdb re-analysed the 5' RACE reads in MiXCR, keeping a single row per CDR3 protein. The sample includes 450,000 or so distinct CDR3 sequences, approximately 14% of them seen just once. These same data were also listed under a study on yellow fever vaccine responses in identical twins.

The sequenced sample consisted of CD4+ T cells sorted from blood. The receptors come from a woman between 18 and 29 years old in good health.

The rearrangement joins TRBV12-3 or TRBV12-4 to TRBJ2-3, with D tentatively TRBD2 (5 bases). V lost 6 bases and J lost 10, with 14 bases in between. CDR3 size: 12 residues. In nucleotides, the CDR3 is TGTGCCAGCAGCCGGACTGGAGGCGCGCAGTATTTT. Protein sequence: CASSRTGGAQYF.

In its sample, this clonotype was seen many times. The genes are TRBV12-3 or TRBV12-4 and TRBJ1-4; D not resolved. The V end was cut by 3 bases, the J end by 7 bases, with 12 bases between. This CDR3 is 14 amino acids long. This chain's CDR3 is CASSFTSSGEKLFF. For the CDR3, the DNA is TGTGCCAGCAGTTTTACCTCGTCAGGTGAAAAACTGTTTTTT.

J is TRBJ2-2 and V is TRBV7-9, with D perhaps TRBD2 (5 bases). Trimming removed 7 bases from V and 2 bases from J, with 11 bases in between. This CDR3 comprises 14 residues. Germline V lookup: CDR1 SEHNR, CDR2 FQNEAQ (reference sequence). CDR3 residues: CASIPDLNTGELFF. Here the CDR3 DNA reads TGTGCCAGCATCCCGGACTTAAACACCGGGGAGCTGTTTTTT.

This chain uses TRBV6-5 with TRBJ2-1, with TRBD1 identical over 8 bases. Per germline, CDR1 MNHEY and CDR2 SVGAGI. There are 16 residues in the CDR3. Unmatched junction bases numbered 8, after V lost 0 bases and J lost 7 bases. The CDR3 is CASSYSAGGGLNEQFF. The DNA of the CDR3 is TGTGCCAGCAGTTACTCAGCAGGGGGCGGCCTTAATGAGCAGTTCTTC.

This clonotype occurred many times. This chain connects TRBV3-1 to TRBJ2-1, with D perhaps matching TRBD1 (6 bases). The length of the CDR3 is 14 residues. Per germline, CDR1 LGHDT and CDR2 YNNKEL (reference sequence). Trimming left V 1 base short and J 6 bases short, with 10 bases between. This chain's CDR3 is CASSQVDSGNEQFF. CDR3 sequence (DNA): TGTGCCAGCAGCCAAGTGGACAGCGGCAATGAGCAGTTCTTC.

This chain joins TRBV10-3 and TRBJ1-4; 7 nucleotides align to TRBD1. Per the germline V gene, CDR1 is ENHRY and CDR2 is SYGVKD. The CDR3 extends over 13 amino acids. J gave up 7 bases and V 2 bases, and 1 base lay outside the gene matches. CDR3 sequence reads: CAISEGTVEKLFF. CDR3 in DNA: TGTGCCATCAGTGAGGGGACAGTTGAAAAACTGTTTTTT.

This clonotype has a count of ten or more. The rearrangement links TRBV6-2 or TRBV6-3 to TRBJ2-1, with 7 bases matching TRBD2. Trimming removed 9 bases from V and 7 bases from J; junction bases left unmatched: 12. The length of the CDR3 is 14 residues. Germline CDR1 MNHEY, CDR2 SVGEGT. CDR3 region: CARGGGSVRNEQFF. In DNA, the CDR3 is TGTGCCAGAGGTGGCGGGAGTGTAAGGAATGAGCAGTTCTTC.

This chain's CDR3 is CASSSRGDRVLGNTGELFF. DNA of the CDR3: TGTGCCAGCAGTTCCCGAGGGGACAGGGTGTTAGGGAACACCGGGGAGCTGTTTTTT. V is TRBV12-3 or TRBV12-4 and J is TRBJ2-2; 9 bases fit TRBD1. This CDR3 region has 19 residues. J was trimmed by 1 base and V by 4 bases; bases with no gene match: 13.

This clonotype was counted between two and nine times. V usage is TRBV5-1 and J usage is TRBJ1-4; TRBD1 agrees at 7 bases. Germline V gene lookup returns CDR1 SGHRS and CDR2 YFSETQ. Trimming removed 4 bases from V and 4 bases from J; junction bases left unmatched: 7. This CDR3 spans 15 amino acids. The CDR3 here is CASSPGDRDNEKLFF. CDR3 DNA: TGCGCCAGCAGCCCTGGGGACAGAGATAATGAAAAACTGTTTTTT.

This clonotype has a count of ten or more. Germline and junction disagree at one end, which may indicate a read error. The chain combines TRBV12-3 or TRBV12-4 with TRBJ1-6; D gene ambiguous. This CDR3 is 11 amino acids long. The CDR3 here is CASSLGPLHFF. The CDR3 bases are TGTGCCAGCAGTTTAGGCCCCCTCCATTTTTTT.

The genes are TRBV27 and TRBJ2-3; D unclear. The CDR3 is 14 amino acids. Germline V gene data show CDR1 as MNHEY and CDR2 as SMNVEV (reference sequence). The V gene lost 6 bases and the J gene lost 4 bases, with 14 bases spanning the gap. The CDR3 protein is CASRALGTADTQYF. The CDR3 bases are TGTGCCAGCAGGGCGCTGGGTACCGCAGATACGCAGTATTTT.

This sequence joins TRBV12-3 or TRBV12-4 and TRBJ2-7; 7 bases agree with TRBD2. The DNA end favors TRBJ2-5, so the J call may be wrong. The CDR3 is made up of 14 amino acids. The CDR3 DNA follows: TGTGCCAGCAGTTTTCCGCCGGGAGGACCGACCCAGTACTTC. Translation gives CASSFPPGGPTQYF.

This clonotype has only a few counts. The V gene is TRBV20-1, the J gene TRBJ2-1; D is possibly TRBD1 or TRBD2 (7 bases each). The CDR3 is 13 residues long. Trimming took off 6 bases at V and 10 bases at J, with 19 bases between the two ends. Germline CDR1 and CDR2: DFQATT and SNEGSKA (reference sequence). CDR3 amino acids: CSASGGGSGEQFF. In DNA form, the CDR3 reads TGCAGTGCGTCAGGGGGGGGGTCGGGGGAGCAGTTCTTC.

The chain is built from TRBV12-3 or TRBV12-4 and TRBJ2-7, with 12 bases matching TRBD2. The V segment lost 11 bases and the J segment 2 bases; nucleotides outside the gene matches: 22. The CDR3 runs 19 residues. CDR3 coding DNA: TGTGCCCTCTGCCCGAGACCGGGACTAGCGGGTAGCAGTACCTACGAGCAGTACTTC. This sequence encodes CALCPRPGLAGSSTYEQYF.

This clonotype was counted only a few times. The chain has TRBV3-1 and TRBJ2-5, with D maybe TRBD1 (6 bases). The germline V and J ends were trimmed by 4 bases and 3 bases, with 15 bases remaining between them. The CDR3 is 15 amino acids. Germline CDR1 LGHDT, CDR2 YNNKEL (reference sequence). CDR3 DNA sequence: TGTGCCAGCAGCCCCTCGCCGGACAGTGAAGAGACCCAGTACTTC. This gives the protein CASSPSPDSEETQYF.

This clonotype was counted between two and nine times. The rearrangement links TRBV28 to TRBJ2-7; 11 bases match TRBD2. Trimming removed 8 bases from V and 6 bases from J; junction bases left unmatched: 12. Germline CDR1 is MDHEN and CDR2 is SYDVKM. The CDR3 totals 15 residues. CDR3 sequence reads: CASWRGGLADVEQYF. The CDR3 coding sequence is TGTGCCAGCTGGAGGGGGGGACTAGCGGATGTCGAGCAGTACTTC.

CDR3 region: CASSLDSEFNQPQHF. CDR3 in DNA: TGCGCCAGCAGCCTAGACAGCGAATTCAATCAGCCCCAGCATTTT. The chain is built from TRBV4-1 and TRBJ1-5; D is perhaps TRBD1 (5 bases). Germline-derived CDR1 and CDR2 are MGHRA and YSYEKL. CDR3 length: 15 residues. Trimming removed 4 bases from V and 3 bases from J, with 13 bases in between.

The J gene is TRBJ2-6, the V gene TRBV18, with D uncertain. CDR1 is KGHSH, CDR2 LQKENI, per germline. This CDR3 has 18 residues. V was shortened by 2 bases and J by 0 bases, with 14 bases between the two germline ends. CDR3 residues: CASSPSVVRSSGANVLTF. The DNA for the CDR3 is TGTGCCAGCTCACCATCCGTCGTTCGAAGCTCTGGGGCCAACGTCCTGACTTTC. Full variable domain (outside the CDR3, taken from reference TRBV18 and TRBJ2-6): NAGVMQNPRHLVRRRGQEARLRCSPMKGHSHVYWYRQLPEEGLKFMVYLQKENIIDESGMPKERFSAEFPKEGPSILRIQQVVRGDSAAYFCASSPSVVRSSGANVLTFGAGSRLTVL.

This chain links TRBV12-3 or TRBV12-4 with TRBJ2-5, with D hard to call. V lost 4 bases and J lost 4, with 13 bases in between. The CDR3 sequence is 14 residues long. Here the CDR3 DNA reads TGTGCCAGCAGTTCCCAGCCGTCCGGAGAGACCCAGTACTTC. Protein product: CASSSQPSGETQYF.

About this clonotype: A junction boundary mismatches the germline segment, possibly from a read error. This chain uses TRBV19 with TRBJ1-1; D might be TRBD1 (6 bases). This CDR3 has 15 residues. Germline V gene data show CDR1 as LNHDA and CDR2 as SQIVND (reference sequence). In DNA form, the CDR3 reads TGTGCCAGTAGTCCATACACAGGGTCGGGGACTGAAGCTTCCTTT. It codes for CASSPYTGSGTEASF.